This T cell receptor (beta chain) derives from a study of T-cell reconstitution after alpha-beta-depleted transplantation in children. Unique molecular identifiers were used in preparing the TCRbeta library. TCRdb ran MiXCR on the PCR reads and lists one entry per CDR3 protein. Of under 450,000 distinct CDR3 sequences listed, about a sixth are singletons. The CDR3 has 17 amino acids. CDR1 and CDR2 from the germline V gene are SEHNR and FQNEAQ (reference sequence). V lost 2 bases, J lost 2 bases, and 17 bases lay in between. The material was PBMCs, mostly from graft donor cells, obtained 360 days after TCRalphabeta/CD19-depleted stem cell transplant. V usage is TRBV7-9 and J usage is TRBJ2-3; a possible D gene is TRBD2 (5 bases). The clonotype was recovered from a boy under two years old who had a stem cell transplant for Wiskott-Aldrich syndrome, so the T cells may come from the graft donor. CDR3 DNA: TGTGCCAGCAGCTTACCAAGGGTGACGGGGATCACAGATACGCAGTATTTT. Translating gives CASSLPRVTGITDTQYF. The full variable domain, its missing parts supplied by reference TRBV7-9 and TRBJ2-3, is DTGVSQNPRHKITKRGQNVTFRCDPISEHNRLYWYRQTLGQGPEFLTYFQNEAQLEKSRLLSDRFSAERPKGSFSTLEIQRTEQGDSAMYLCASSLPRVTGITDTQYFGPGTRLTVL.